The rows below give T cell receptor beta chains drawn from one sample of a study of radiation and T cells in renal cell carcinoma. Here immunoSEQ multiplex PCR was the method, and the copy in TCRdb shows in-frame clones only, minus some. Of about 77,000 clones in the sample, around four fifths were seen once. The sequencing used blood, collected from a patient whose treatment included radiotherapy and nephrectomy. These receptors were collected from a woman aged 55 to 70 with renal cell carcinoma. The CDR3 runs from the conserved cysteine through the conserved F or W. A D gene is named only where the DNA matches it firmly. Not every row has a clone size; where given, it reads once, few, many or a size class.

CDR3 DNA: TGTGCCAGCAGCTTAGACTATACTAGCGAAGAGACCCAGTACTTC
CDR3 protein: CASSLDYTSEETQYF
J gene: TRBJ2-5
clone size: once
D gene: TRBD2
V gene: TRBV7-9

CDR3 DNA: TGTGCCAGCAGCTGGGGGGGACAGCAACACTACGAGCAGTACTTC
CDR3 protein: CASSWGGQQHYEQYF
J gene: TRBJ2-7
clone size: NA
D gene: NA
V gene: TRBV7-2

CDR3 DNA: TGTGCCAGCAGTTACCCGAGTAGCGCGGGGGGGACAGATACGCAGTATTTT
CDR3 protein: CASSYPSSAGGTDTQYF
J gene: TRBJ2-3
clone size: NA
D gene: TRBD2
V gene: TRBV2

CDR3 DNA: TGTGCCAGCAGTTCTGGGGGACAAGATAATTCACCCCTCCACTTT
CDR3 protein: CASSSGGQDNSPLHF
J gene: TRBJ1-6
clone size: NA
D gene: NA
V gene: TRBV28

CDR3 DNA: TGTGCCAGCAGTGAAGGACCGAGCGCCGGTCAGCCCCAGCATTTT
CDR3 protein: CASSEGPSAGQPQHF
J gene: TRBJ1-5
clone size: NA
D gene: NA
V gene: TRBV6-1

CDR3 DNA: TGCGCCAGCAGCTTCGCAACAGGGGTGGCAGATACGCAGTATTTT
CDR3 protein: CASSFATGVADTQYF
J gene: TRBJ2-3
clone size: NA
D gene: TRBD1
V gene: TRBV5-1

CDR3 DNA: TGTGCCAGCAGTTACGGGGGAGAAAAACTGTTTTTT
CDR3 protein: CASSYGGEKLFF
J gene: TRBJ1-4
clone size: NA
D gene: NA
V gene: TRBV6-6

CDR3 DNA: TGTGCTAGCAGTCGGGACAGGGGAACCTCCAATGAGCAGTTCTTC
CDR3 protein: CASSRDRGTSNEQFF
J gene: TRBJ2-1
clone size: NA
D gene: TRBD1
V gene: TRBV7-7

CDR3 DNA: TGTGCCAGTAGTATGAGTCGGGCCTCCTACGAGCAGTACTTC
CDR3 protein: CASSMSRASYEQYF
J gene: TRBJ2-7
clone size: NA
D gene: NA
V gene: TRBV19

CDR3 DNA: TGTGCCAGCAGAAAACGGGGCTACACCTTC
CDR3 protein: CASRKRGYTF
J gene: TRBJ1-2
clone size: NA
D gene: NA
V gene: TRBV11-3

CDR3 DNA: TGTGCCAGTAGTATTGGAGGGGGCCCACCGGGCACTGAAGCTTTCTTT
CDR3 protein: CASSIGGGPPGTEAFF
J gene: TRBJ1-1
clone size: NA
D gene: TRBD1
V gene: TRBV19

CDR3 DNA: TGTGCCTGGAGTAACGGACTAGCGGGCTACGAGCAGTACTTC
CDR3 protein: CAWSNGLAGYEQYF
J gene: TRBJ2-7
clone size: NA
D gene: TRBD2
V gene: TRBV30

CDR3 DNA: TGTGCCAGCAGCTCTCCGGACAGAGAGAGGAACACTGAAGCTTTCTTT
CDR3 protein: CASSSPDRERNTEAFF
J gene: TRBJ1-1
clone size: few
D gene: NA
V gene: TRBV9

CDR3 DNA: TGTGCCAGCAGCTTAGCGGGAGGGCCGGGGCAAGAGACCCAGTACTTC
CDR3 protein: CASSLAGGPGQETQYF
J gene: TRBJ2-5
clone size: NA
D gene: TRBD2
V gene: TRBV7-8

CDR3 DNA: TGTGCCAGCAGTTACAGTCCAGCCAAAAACATTCAGTACTTC
CDR3 protein: CASSYSPAKNIQYF
J gene: TRBJ2-4
clone size: NA
D gene: NA
V gene: TRBV6-5

CDR3 DNA: TGTGCCAGCAGTGAAATGCGAGGGCAGGGCTACGAGCAGTACTTC
CDR3 protein: CASSEMRGQGYEQYF
J gene: TRBJ2-7
clone size: NA
D gene: NA
V gene: TRBV6-1

CDR3 DNA: TGCGCCAGCAGCTTAGCCCCGGACAGGGGAGAGACCCAGTACTTC
CDR3 protein: CASSLAPDRGETQYF
J gene: TRBJ2-5
clone size: NA
D gene: TRBD1
V gene: TRBV5-1

CDR3 DNA: TGTGCCAGCAGCGTACTGACTAGCGGGAGGGCCGGGGAGCTGTTTTTT
CDR3 protein: CASSVLTSGRAGELFF
J gene: TRBJ2-2
clone size: NA
D gene: TRBD2
V gene: TRBV9

CDR3 DNA: TGTGCCAGCAGCCTTACCGCGGGGGGGCTCGATACGCAGTATTTT
CDR3 protein: CASSLTAGGLDTQYF
J gene: TRBJ2-3
clone size: NA
D gene: TRBD2
V gene: TRBV16

CDR3 DNA: TGTGCCACCGGACGGAACACCGGGGAGCTGTTTTTT
CDR3 protein: CATGRNTGELFF
J gene: TRBJ2-2
clone size: NA
D gene: NA
V gene: TRBV10-3

CDR3 DNA: TGTGCCAGCAGCCCCCGGGGAGCTGCAACTAATGAAAAACTGTTTTTT
CDR3 protein: CASSPRGAATNEKLFF
J gene: TRBJ1-4
clone size: NA
D gene: NA
V gene: TRBV9

CDR3 DNA: TGTGCCAGCAGCGCCCAATTCGAGCGCAATCAGCCCCAGCATTTT
CDR3 protein: CASSAQFERNQPQHF
J gene: TRBJ1-5
clone size: NA
D gene: NA
V gene: TRBV5-6

CDR3 DNA: TGTGCCAGCAGTTTCGGACGCAATCAGCCCCAGCATTTT
CDR3 protein: CASSFGRNQPQHF
J gene: TRBJ1-5
clone size: NA
D gene: NA
V gene: TRBV27

CDR3 DNA: TGTGCCAGCAGCTTAACTCGGACAGGGTTCTACTTC
CDR3 protein: CASSLTRTGFYF
J gene: TRBJ2-7
clone size: NA
D gene: TRBD1
V gene: TRBV7-2

CDR3 DNA: TGTGCCAGCAGCGCACCCCGTGATAGCGGGGCTTCCTCCTACGAGCAGTACTTC
CDR3 protein: CASSAPRDSGASSYEQYF
J gene: TRBJ2-7
clone size: NA
D gene: TRBD2
V gene: TRBV9

CDR3 DNA: TGTGCCTGGAGTGTAACAGGCGATACGGGGGAGCAGTACTTC
CDR3 protein: CAWSVTGDTGEQYF
J gene: TRBJ2-7
clone size: NA
D gene: NA
V gene: TRBV30

CDR3 DNA: TGCGCCAGCAGCATTAGTGATGATGAGCAGTTCTTC
CDR3 protein: CASSISDDEQFF
J gene: TRBJ2-1
clone size: NA
D gene: NA
V gene: TRBV5-1

CDR3 DNA: TGTGCTAGCCTCTCGTGCGAGACCCAGTACTTC
CDR3 protein: CASLSCETQYF
J gene: TRBJ2-5
clone size: once
D gene: NA
V gene: TRBV12-5